The 30 T cell receptor beta chains reported below all come from one sample, sequenced in a study of T cell clones after liver transplantation. The assay was immunoSEQ multiplex PCR, and TCRdb's table has in-frame clones only and misses some. The table lists 93,000 or so clones, around four fifths of them singletons. Here the sequenced sample was CD4+ T cells from blood, taken around 44 months after liver transplant. The receptors shown here come from a human patient who received a liver transplant. Some T cells may be transferred from the graft donor.

The genes are TRBV5-8 and TRBJ1-6, with D possibly matching TRBD1 (5 bases). From germline, CDR1 is SGHTS and CDR2 YDEGEE. V was pared by 0 bases and J by 10 bases, with 17 bases between. The CDR3 is 16 amino acids. CDR3: CASSLGRVLVRSPLHF. In nucleotides, the CDR3 is TGTGCCAGCAGCTTGGGCAGGGTCCTTGTACGGTCACCCCTCCACTTT.

This rearrangement joins TRBV11-2 to TRBJ2-3, with TRBD1 matching over 11 bases. V lost 3 bases to trimming and J lost 4 bases; unmatched junction nucleotides: 3. Germline-derived CDR1 and CDR2 are SGHAT and FQNNGV. The CDR3 totals 15 residues. In nucleotides, the CDR3 is TGTGCCAGCAGCTTTGGGACAGGGGGATCAGATACGCAGTATTTT. This sequence encodes CASSFGTGGSDTQYF.

The rearrangement links TRBV5-1 to TRBJ2-3; tentative D call: TRBD1 (6 bases). The CDR3 runs to 14 residues. V was cut by 2 bases and J by 1 base, with 8 bases left in between. The germline V gene encodes CDR1 SGHRS and CDR2 YFSETQ. CDR3 protein: CASSFKGGTDTQYF. The CDR3 DNA is TGCGCCAGCAGCTTTAAGGGGGGCACAGATACGCAGTATTTT.

The chain uses TRBV19 and TRBJ2-7; D possibly corresponds to TRBD1 (5 bases). The CDR3 loop spans 15 amino acids. CDR1 and CDR2 from the germline V gene are LNHDA and SQIVND (reference sequence). Trimming took off 5 bases at V and 2 bases at J, with 16 bases between the two ends. CDR3 in amino acids: CASSGVFDSPYEQYF. The CDR3, as DNA: TGTGCCAGTAGTGGGGTATTTGACAGTCCCTACGAGCAGTACTTC.

The V call is TRBV23-1, the J call TRBJ2-5, with 8 bases identical to TRBD1. The DNA matches TRBJ2-7 better at its end, which makes the J call doubtful. Being an ORF, TRBV23-1 has a function that is uncertain. The CDR3 extends over 14 amino acids. The CDR3 coding sequence is TGCGCCAGCAGTCCCCACAGGGGGATGCGCGAGCAGTACTTC. Translating gives CASSPHRGMREQYF.

This rearrangement joins TRBV4-2 to TRBJ2-2, with TRBD2 as a possible D gene (5 bases). This CDR3 is 14 amino acids long. Trimming left V 0 bases short and J 4 bases short, with 6 bases between. From germline, CDR1 is LGHNA and CDR2 YNFKEQ. CDR3: CASSQEEVTGELFF. In nucleotides, the CDR3 is TGTGCCAGCAGCCAAGAGGAGGTCACCGGGGAGCTGTTTTTT.

CDR3 DNA: TGTGCCAGCAGCAGAACATTACTAGCGGGTAGCTCCTACGAGCAGTACTTC. It specifies CASSRTLLAGSSYEQYF. The V call is TRBV5-8, the J call TRBJ2-7; 9 nucleotides agree with TRBD2. The germline CDR1 and CDR2 sequences are SGHTS and YDEGEE. The CDR3 is 17 residues long. Losses at the gene ends were 4 bases for V and 0 bases for J; bases not matched to a gene: 11.

The chain uses TRBV19 and TRBJ2-1, with TRBD2 identical over 12 bases. CDR1 is LNHDA, CDR2 SQIVND, per germline (reference sequence). This CDR3 is 17 amino acids long. V lost 3 bases and J lost 1; bases outside the gene matches: 4. The DNA of the CDR3 is TGTGCCAGTAGTATTCTAGCGGGGGGGCGGTCCTACAATGAGCAGTTCTTC. Its protein product is CASSILAGGRSYNEQFF.

The chain carries TRBV30 and TRBJ1-2, with D uncertain. V lost 8 bases, J lost 4 bases, and 14 bases lay in between. The CDR3 is made up of 12 amino acids. Germline CDR1 GTSNPN, CDR2 SVGIG (reference sequence). CDR3 coding DNA: TGTGCCCGTTACGCGAGGGCCTATGGCTACACCTTC. It yields the protein CARYARAYGYTF.

This chain joins TRBV12-5 and TRBJ1-2; perhaps TRBD1 as D (5 bases). V dropped 3 bases and J dropped 6 bases, with 11 bases sitting between them. CDR3 size: 13 residues. Looked up from germline, CDR1 is LGHNT and CDR2 is FRNRAP. In DNA form, the CDR3 reads TGTGCTAGTGGTTTTCAGGGTTGGGATGGCTACACCTTC. This encodes CASGFQGWDGYTF.

The rearrangement joins TRBV7-8 to TRBJ2-5, with D tentatively TRBD2 (5 bases). Trimming removed 4 bases at V and 3 bases at J, with 15 bases between. Germline V gives CDR1 SGHVS, CDR2 FQNEAQ. This CDR3 has 15 residues. CDR3 loop: CASSSAGVGKETQYF. CDR3 DNA sequence: TGTGCCAGCAGCTCCGCCGGGGTGGGAAAAGAGACCCAGTACTTC. The whole variable domain, remainder taken from reference TRBV7-8 and TRBJ2-5, is GAGVSQSPRYKVAKRGQDVALRCDPISGHVSLFWYQQALGQGPEFLTYFQNEAQLDKSGLPSDRFFAERPEGSVSTLKIQRTQQEDSAVYLCASSSAGVGKETQYFGPGTRLLVL.

J is TRBJ2-2 and V is TRBV2; D is uncertain. CDR1 SNHLY and CDR2 FYNNEI come from the germline V gene. The CDR3 contains 13 residues. V dropped 6 bases and J dropped 0 bases, with 5 bases sitting between them. CDR3 sequence (DNA): TGTGCCAGCAGCCGGGCGAACACCGGGGAGCTGTTTTTT. Its protein is CASSRANTGELFF. The complete variable domain, with remaining parts taken from reference TRBV2 and TRBJ2-2, reads EPEVTQTPSHQVTQMGQEVILRCVPISNHLYFYWYRQILGQKVEFLVSFYNNEISEKSEIFDDQFSVERPDGSNFTLKIRSTKLEDSAMYFCASSRANTGELFFGEGSRLTVL.

This clone showed up just a few times. The chain links TRBV5-4 to TRBJ1-2, with D tentatively TRBD1 (5 bases). Germline V CDR1 and CDR2: SGHNT, YYREEE (reference sequence). V dropped 4 bases and J dropped 4 bases, with 14 bases sitting between them. The CDR3 totals 14 residues. In DNA, the CDR3 is TGTGCCAGCAGCGTGGGGACGTCCACCTATGGCTACACCTTC. It is translated as CASSVGTSTYGYTF.

This clone occurred many times. The rearrangement uses TRBV7-9 and TRBJ2-7; TRBD2 agrees at 14 bases. The V and J ends lost 0 bases and 1 base, in that order; junction bases with no gene match: 2. The CDR3 length is 17 residues. In germline, CDR1 is SEHNR, CDR2 FQNEAQ (reference sequence). The DNA of the CDR3 is TGTGCCAGCAGCTTAGCGACTAGCGGGGGGGCGTCCTACGAGCAGTACTTC. Protein product: CASSLATSGGASYEQYF.

The rearrangement joins TRBV7-2 to TRBJ1-5; D ambiguous. V gave up 6 bases and J gave up 3 bases, with 18 bases separating them. This CDR3 has 16 residues. Germline V lookup: CDR1 SGHTA, CDR2 FQGNSA. This CDR3 is CASSPLVAGNNQPQHF. DNA of the CDR3: TGTGCCAGCAGTCCCTTGGTCGCGGGGAACAATCAGCCCCAGCATTTT.

The chain combines TRBV2 with TRBJ2-3; no definite D call. Germline-derived CDR1 and CDR2 are SNHLY and FYNNEI. Trimming cost V 6 bases and J 3 bases, with 16 bases left between them. The CDR3 covers 15 residues. Here the CDR3 reads CASRPRLGSTDTQYF. The CDR3 bases are TGTGCCAGCAGACCGCGACTGGGATCTACAGATACGCAGTATTTT.

This rearrangement joins TRBV7-9 to TRBJ2-7; a possible D gene is TRBD1 (5 bases). The CDR3 loop spans 15 amino acids. The germline V gene has CDR1 SEHNR and CDR2 FQNEAQ (reference sequence). Trimming left V 1 base short and J 4 bases short, with 14 bases between. CDR3 amino acids: CASSLVVGPAYEQYF. CDR3 nucleotide sequence: TGTGCCAGCAGCTTAGTCGTGGGGCCGGCGTACGAGCAGTACTTC.

This clone came up a few times. The sample holds other DNA sequences that translate to the same CDR3. The V and J genes are TRBV27 and TRBJ2-4; D is possibly TRBD2 (6 bases). The CDR3 is 13 amino acids. Trimming cost V 6 bases and J 0 bases, with 6 bases left between them. The germline CDR1 and CDR2 sequences are MNHEY and SMNVEV (reference sequence). CDR3 protein: CASREGAKNIQYF. Written as DNA, the CDR3 is TGTGCCAGCAGGGAGGGAGCCAAAAACATTCAGTACTTC.

This sequence joins TRBV18 and TRBJ1-2; 7 bases align to TRBD1. V gave up 1 base and J gave up 2 bases; unmatched junction bases: 13. The CDR3 has 18 amino acids. CDR1 and CDR2 from the germline V gene are KGHSH and LQKENI. CDR3 in DNA: TGTGCCAGCTCACCACGTATTACGACAGGGTCGCGGAACTATGGCTACACCTTC. This codes for CASSPRITTGSRNYGYTF.

This clone has only one observation. The V gene is TRBV18, the J gene TRBJ2-7, with D possibly TRBD2 on 6 matching bases. V was cut by 3 bases and J by 3 bases, with 12 bases left in between. This CDR3 has 14 residues. Germline values: CDR1 KGHSH, CDR2 LQKENI. For the CDR3, the DNA is TGTGCCAGCTCACCCCCCTCGGGAGACTACGAGCAGTACTTC. Its protein product is CASSPPSGDYEQYF. Full variable domain (outside the CDR3, taken from reference TRBV18 and TRBJ2-7): NAGVMQNPRHLVRRRGQEARLRCSPMKGHSHVYWYRQLPEEGLKFMVYLQKENIIDESGMPKERFSAEFPKEGPSILRIQQVVRGDSAAYFCASSPPSGDYEQYFGPGTRLTVT.

This rearrangement joins TRBV9 to TRBJ2-2; D remains ambiguous. The germline CDR1 and CDR2 sequences are SGDLS and YYNGEE. The CDR3 extends over 14 amino acids. V lost 0 bases and J lost 3, with 6 bases in between. The DNA of the CDR3 is TGTGCCAGCAGCGTAGCTTGGGACACCGGGGAGCTGTTTTTT. Translation: CASSVAWDTGELFF.

The gene calls are TRBV19 and TRBJ1-1; D is uncertain. Germline CDR1 is LNHDA and CDR2 is SQIVND (reference sequence). The CDR3 is made up of 14 amino acids. V lost 6 bases and J lost 1, with 12 bases in between. CDR3 amino acids: CASRYRNPNTEAFF. CDR3 DNA: TGTGCCAGTAGATATAGAAACCCGAACACTGAAGCTTTCTTT.

This chain connects TRBV5-1 to TRBJ2-2; 7 bases are a match to TRBD1. The CDR3 spans 17 residues. The ends lost 5 bases at V and 0 bases at J; junction bases unmatched: 10. Germline loops: CDR1 SGHRS, CDR2 YFSETQ. CDR3 residues: CASRNRGPGSNTGELFF. Written as DNA, the CDR3 is TGCGCCAGCAGGAACAGGGGTCCCGGCTCGAACACCGGGGAGCTGTTTTTT.

The chain recombines TRBV19 with TRBJ2-5; no reliable D call. CDR1 and CDR2 from the germline V gene are LNHDA and SQIVND (reference sequence). The CDR3 sequence is 11 residues long. With 6 bases removed from V and 0 bases from J, the gap between germline ends came to 2 bases. CDR3 region: CASRNQETQYF. The CDR3 DNA sequence: TGTGCCAGTAGGAACCAAGAGACCCAGTACTTC.

The chain uses TRBV5-1 and TRBJ1-4; D remains unclear. CDR1 and CDR2 (germline): SGHRS, YFSETQ. The V end was cut by 0 bases, the J end by 3 bases, with 15 bases between. This CDR3 spans 17 amino acids. The CDR3 nucleotides read TGCGCCAGCAGCTTGGGATCGGGAGGGCGAGCTAATGAAAAACTGTTTTTT. Translation: CASSLGSGGRANEKLFF.

The chain links TRBV5-5 to TRBJ2-6, with D uncertain. The CDR3 length is 14 residues. The V and J ends lost 4 bases and 4 bases respectively, with 9 bases between them. Germline lookup yields CDR1 SGHKS and CDR2 YYEKEE (reference sequence). The CDR3 region has the DNA TGTGCCAGCAGCACCGGTGCAGGGGCCAACGTCCTGACTTTC. Its translation is CASSTGAGANVLTF. The full variable domain, with the rest looked up from reference TRBV5-5 and TRBJ2-6, is DAGVTQSPTHLIKTRGQQVTLRCSPISGHKSVSWYQQVLGQGPQFIFQYYEKEERGRGNFPDRFSARQFPNYSSELNVNALLLGDSALYLCASSTGAGANVLTFGAGSRLTVL.

J is TRBJ1-3 and V is TRBV5-1; maybe TRBD1 (6 bases). Germline V CDR1 and CDR2: SGHRS, YFSETQ. Trimming shortened V by 7 bases and J by 2 bases, and 13 bases separated the two germline ends. This CDR3 comprises 14 residues. The CDR3: CASSDQGTGNTIYF. CDR3 DNA: TGCGCCAGCTCAGACCAGGGGACTGGAAACACCATATATTTT.

Only a few counts were recorded for this clone. The rearrangement joins TRBV6-5 to TRBJ1-4, with a possible D match to TRBD1 (6 bases). The ends were cut back, 6 bases at V and 8 bases at J, with 16 bases in the middle. CDR1 is MNHEY, CDR2 SVGAGI, per germline. CDR3 length equals 14 residues. CDR3 bases: TGTGCCAGCAGCATGGACAGCCTTGGAGAAAAACTGTTTTTT. This gives the protein CASSMDSLGEKLFF.

This chain connects TRBV4-3 to TRBJ2-1; 11 bases are a match to TRBD2. Germline CDR1 is LGHNA and CDR2 is YSLEER. J gave up 10 bases and V 1 base, and 9 bases lay outside the gene matches. This CDR3 is 16 amino acids long. The CDR3: CASSQAPGLAGGEQFF. The CDR3 bases are TGCGCCAGCAGCCAAGCCCCCGGGCTAGCGGGGGGAGAGCAGTTCTTC.

This clone was seen a single time. The J gene is TRBJ1-3, the V gene TRBV6-5; D is perhaps TRBD1 (5 bases). This CDR3 is built from 14 residues. Germline assignment: CDR1 MNHEY and CDR2 SVGAGI. Trimming cost V 7 bases and J 0 bases, with 10 bases left between them. In nucleotides, the CDR3 is TGTGCCAGCACCAGGGACCTCTCTGGAAACACCATATATTTT. This sequence encodes CASTRDLSGNTIYF.